This T cell receptor beta chain was sequenced for a study of tumor-infiltrating lymphocytes in primary liver carcinoma. General study points: Presence in all five tumor regions was observed for only about 8-25% of top clones. In tumor-adjacent and tumor-blood pairs, overlap was lower than in tumor region pairs.

Joint extraction of RNA and DNA used about 17-32 mg of bulk tissue that was unsorted. For each tumor, five separate regions were sampled. This clonotype was seen at least ten times. As yet, its antigen is unknown. TCR beta cDNA was made from 400 to 500 ng total RNA with a constant-region primer. Amplification in three nested multiplex PCR rounds with slightly modified ARM-PCR gave rise to TCR beta libraries. Rounds one and two of PCR, each of roughly 10 cycles, were primed with TRBV1-TRBV30 forward primers and a C-beta reverse primer. TCRdb used MiXCR to reprocess the multiplex PCR reads, holding one entry per CDR3 protein. The sample has roughly 53,000 distinct CDR3 sequences, 70% to 80% seen once. V gave up 0 bases and J gave up 9 bases; unmatched junction bases: 7. This CDR3 region has 15 residues. The V gene's germline CDR1 is SEHNR and CDR2 FQNEAQ (reference sequence).

Sequencing was done on a sample of liver tumor tissue from sampling region 2. Subset here: tumor region T2, inferior pole. The origin of this receptor is a man aged 40-55 years with primary liver carcinoma and hepatitis B virus infection. The rearrangement uses TRBV7-9 and TRBJ2-1, with 8 bases that match TRBD2. As DNA, the CDR3 is TGTGCCAGCAGCTTAGCGGCGGGAGGTAGCGGTGAGCAGTTCTTC. Translation: CASSLAAGGSGEQFF. Supplemented by reference TRBV7-9 and TRBJ2-1, the full variable domain reads DTGVSQNPRHKITKRGQNVTFRCDPISEHNRLYWYRQTLGQGPEFLTYFQNEAQLEKSRLLSDRFSAERPKGSFSTLEIQRTEQGDSAMYLCASSLAAGGSGEQFFGPGTRLTVL.